This T cell receptor beta chain comes out of a study of T cells after yellow fever vaccination. General study findings and limits: Clones from primary vaccination mostly reappeared after the booster (roughly 95% CD4, approximately 86% CD8). Repertoires obtained by FACS sorting could include abundant clonotypes that entered as contaminants from the bulk population.

Trimming removed 3 bases at V and 3 bases at J, with 19 bases between. This CDR3 region has 17 residues. CDR1 is LNHDA, CDR2 SQIVND, per germline (reference sequence). TCRdb recomputed calls from the 5' RACE reads with MiXCR, one row per CDR3 protein. The table includes about 130,000 distinct CDR3 sequences, 6% to 8% detected once. Turning to this clonotype: Antigen: not known. A much bigger clone sits one base away, suggesting this may be a read error.

The V and J genes are TRBV19 and TRBJ2-3, with D hard to call. The clonotype comes from a man aged 18 to 35 who received the YFV17D yellow fever vaccine. The specimen comprised CD4+ T cells sorted from PBMCs, sampled 9 to 10 days after the first yellow fever vaccination. The CDR3 reads CASSIRVRRRSTDTQYF. The CDR3, as DNA: TGTGCCAGTAGTATTCGGGTACGAAGGAGATCGACAGATACGCAGTATTTT.